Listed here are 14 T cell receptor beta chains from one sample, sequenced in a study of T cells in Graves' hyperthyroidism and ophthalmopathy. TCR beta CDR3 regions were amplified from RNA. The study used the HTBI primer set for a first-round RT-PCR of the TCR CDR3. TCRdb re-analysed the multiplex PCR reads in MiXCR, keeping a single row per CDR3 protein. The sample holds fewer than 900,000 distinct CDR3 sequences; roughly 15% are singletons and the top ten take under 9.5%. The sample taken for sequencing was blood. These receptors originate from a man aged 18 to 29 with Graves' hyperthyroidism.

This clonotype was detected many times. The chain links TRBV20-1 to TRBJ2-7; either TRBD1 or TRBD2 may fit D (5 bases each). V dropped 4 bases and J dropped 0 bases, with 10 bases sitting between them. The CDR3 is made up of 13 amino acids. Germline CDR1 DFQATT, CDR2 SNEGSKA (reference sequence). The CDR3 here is CSAIRENSYEQYF. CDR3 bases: TGCAGTGCTATCAGGGAGAACTCCTACGAGCAGTACTTC.

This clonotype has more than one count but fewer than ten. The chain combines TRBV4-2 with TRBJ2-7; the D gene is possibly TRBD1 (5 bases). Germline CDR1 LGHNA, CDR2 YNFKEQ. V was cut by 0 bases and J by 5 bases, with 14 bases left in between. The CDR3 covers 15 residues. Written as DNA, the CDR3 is TGTGCCAGCAGCCAAGATGGGGCGAGTCGGAACGAGCAGTACTTC. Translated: CASSQDGASRNEQYF.

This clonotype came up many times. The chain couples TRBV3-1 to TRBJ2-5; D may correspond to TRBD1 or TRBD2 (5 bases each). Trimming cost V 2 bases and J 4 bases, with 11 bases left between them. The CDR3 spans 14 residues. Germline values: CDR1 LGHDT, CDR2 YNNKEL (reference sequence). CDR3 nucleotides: TGTGCCAGCAGCCAACTGGGGGTTTCAGAGACCCAGTACTTC. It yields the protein CASSQLGVSETQYF.

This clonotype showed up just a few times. CDR3: CASSPYRENTGELFF. Written as DNA, the CDR3 is TGTGCCAGCTCACCGTACAGGGAGAACACCGGGGAGCTGTTTTTT. V is TRBV18 and J is TRBJ2-2; perhaps TRBD1 as D (6 bases). This CDR3 region has 15 residues. The germline CDR1 and CDR2 sequences are KGHSH and LQKENI. V was clipped by 3 bases and J by 1 base, with 9 bases between them.

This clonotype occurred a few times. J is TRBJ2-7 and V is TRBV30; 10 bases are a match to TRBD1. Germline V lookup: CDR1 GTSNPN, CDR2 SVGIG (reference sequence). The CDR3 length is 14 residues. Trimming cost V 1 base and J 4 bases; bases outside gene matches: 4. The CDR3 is CAWSGQGAFYEQYF. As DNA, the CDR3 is TGTGCCTGGAGTGGACAGGGGGCGTTTTACGAGCAGTACTTC.

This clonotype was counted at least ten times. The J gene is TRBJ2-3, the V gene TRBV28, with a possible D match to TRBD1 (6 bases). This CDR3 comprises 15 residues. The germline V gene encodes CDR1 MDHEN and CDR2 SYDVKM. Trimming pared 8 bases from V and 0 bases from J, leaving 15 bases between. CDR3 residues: CASWGQGNSTDTQYF. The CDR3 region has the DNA TGTGCCAGCTGGGGGCAGGGAAATAGCACAGATACGCAGTATTTT. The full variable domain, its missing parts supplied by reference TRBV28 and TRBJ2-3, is DVKVTQSSRYLVKRTGEKVFLECVQDMDHENMFWYRQDPGLGLRLIYFSYDVKMKEKGDIPEGYSVSREKKERFSLILESASTNQTSMYLCASWGQGNSTDTQYFGPGTRLTVL.

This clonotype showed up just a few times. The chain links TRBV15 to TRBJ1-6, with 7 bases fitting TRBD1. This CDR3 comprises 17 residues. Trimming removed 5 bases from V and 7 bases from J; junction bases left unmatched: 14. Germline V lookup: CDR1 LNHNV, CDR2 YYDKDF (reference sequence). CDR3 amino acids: CATSPQQGRGGNSPLHF. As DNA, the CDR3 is TGTGCCACCAGCCCTCAACAGGGGCGCGGAGGGAATTCACCCCTCCACTTT.

CDR3 nucleotides: TGTGCCAGCAGTGATTGGACAGGAGGCTACACCTTC. Amino acids: CASSDWTGGYTF. The chain has TRBV6-1 and TRBJ1-2; 7 bases agree with TRBD1. CDR3 length: 12 amino acids. V lost 3 bases, J lost 8 bases, and 3 bases stayed unmatched. Germline V gene lookup returns CDR1 MNHNS and CDR2 SASEGT.

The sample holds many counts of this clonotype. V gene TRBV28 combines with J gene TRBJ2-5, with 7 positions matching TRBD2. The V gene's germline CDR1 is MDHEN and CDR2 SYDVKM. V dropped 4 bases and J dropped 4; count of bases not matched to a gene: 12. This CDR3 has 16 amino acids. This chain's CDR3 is CASSYPIVTGGETQYF. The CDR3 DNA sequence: TGTGCCAGCAGTTACCCAATCGTAACGGGGGGAGAGACCCAGTACTTC.

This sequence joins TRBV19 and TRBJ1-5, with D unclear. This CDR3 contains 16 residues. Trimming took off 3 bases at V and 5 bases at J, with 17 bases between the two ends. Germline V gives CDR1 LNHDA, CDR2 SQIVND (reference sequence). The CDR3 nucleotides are TGTGCCAGTAGTATCGGCACAGCCTCGAGGGATCAGCCCCAGCATTTT. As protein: CASSIGTASRDQPQHF.

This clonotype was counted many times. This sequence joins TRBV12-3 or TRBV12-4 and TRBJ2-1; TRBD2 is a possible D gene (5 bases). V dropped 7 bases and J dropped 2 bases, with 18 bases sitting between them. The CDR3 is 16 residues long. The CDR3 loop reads CASIPGEGSTYNEQFF. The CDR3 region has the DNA TGTGCCAGCATCCCCGGAGAGGGATCCACCTACAATGAGCAGTTCTTC.

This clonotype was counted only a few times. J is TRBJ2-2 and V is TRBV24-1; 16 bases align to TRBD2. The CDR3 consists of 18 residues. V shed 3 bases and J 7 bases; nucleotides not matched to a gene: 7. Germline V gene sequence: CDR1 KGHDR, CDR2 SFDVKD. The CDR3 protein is CATSDPGLAGGPVGELFF. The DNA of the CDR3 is TGTGCCACCAGTGATCCGGGACTAGCGGGAGGGCCCGTCGGGGAGCTGTTTTTT.

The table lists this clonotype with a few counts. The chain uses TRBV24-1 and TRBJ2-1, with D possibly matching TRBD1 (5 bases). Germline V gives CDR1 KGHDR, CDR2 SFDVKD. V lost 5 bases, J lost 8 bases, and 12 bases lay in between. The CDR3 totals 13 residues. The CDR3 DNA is TGTGCCACCAGTGCAGCAGGGTTGGATGAGCAGTTCTTC. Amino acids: CATSAAGLDEQFF.

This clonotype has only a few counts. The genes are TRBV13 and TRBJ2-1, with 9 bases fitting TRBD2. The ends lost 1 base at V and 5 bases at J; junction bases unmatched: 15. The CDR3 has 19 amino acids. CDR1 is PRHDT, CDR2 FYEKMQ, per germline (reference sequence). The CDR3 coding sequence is TGTGCCAGCAGCTTAGAAGGGACTAGCCTAATGAAGGGGGACAATGAGCAGTTCTTC. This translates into CASSLEGTSLMKGDNEQFF.